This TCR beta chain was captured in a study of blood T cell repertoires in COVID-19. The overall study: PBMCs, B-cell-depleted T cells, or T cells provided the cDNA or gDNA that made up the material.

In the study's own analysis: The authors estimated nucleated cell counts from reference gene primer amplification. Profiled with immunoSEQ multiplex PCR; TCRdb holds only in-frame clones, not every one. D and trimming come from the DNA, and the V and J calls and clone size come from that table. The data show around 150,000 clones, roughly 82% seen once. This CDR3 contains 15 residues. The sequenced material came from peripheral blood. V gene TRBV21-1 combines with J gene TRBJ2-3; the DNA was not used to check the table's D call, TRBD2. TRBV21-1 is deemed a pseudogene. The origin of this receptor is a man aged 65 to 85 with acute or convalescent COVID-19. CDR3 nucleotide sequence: TGTGCCAGGTCCCTAGCGGGGACGCTCACAGATACGCAGTATTTT. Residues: CARSLAGTLTDTQYF.